Listed below are T cell receptor beta chains from one sample, sequenced in a study of regulatory T cells in long-lasting Graves disease. Each CDR3 protein is one row after TCRdb ran MiXCR on the multiplex PCR reads. In the table there are under 700,000 distinct CDR3 sequences, around 15% of which are singletons. A further study also used this sample, focusing on T cells in Graves' hyperthyroidism and ophthalmopathy.

The material was peripheral blood mononuclear cells (PBMCs), obtained at new diagnosis, from a patient treated with antithyroid drugs. The receptors were gathered from a woman in her forties or fifties with Graves disease. Each CDR3 is given with its conserved first and last residue. The D gene is left open where the match is weak. Expanded clones get a size class; other rows say once, few or many, or leave the size out.

- TRBJ2-4 - TRBV12-5 TGTGCTAGTGTTGTTGGGGGCGGGAACATTCAGTACTTC CASVVGGGNIQYF
- TRBJ2-1 TRBD2 TRBV15 TGTGCCACCAGTCCACTAGCGGGGGGGCCCTACAATGAGCAGTTCTTC CATSPLAGGPYNEQFF
- TRBJ1-4 - TRBV6-1 TGTGCCAGCAACCGGGGGGATCATGAAAAACTGTTTTTT CASNRGDHEKLFF
few TRBJ1-6 TRBD1 TRBV20-1 TGCAGTGCTATTTTCCCGGGACAGGGGAATTCACCCCTCCACTTT CSAIFPGQGNSPLHF
many TRBJ2-5 - TRBV24-1 TGTGCCGTCCTTCGTAGGGGCCGGGAGACCCAGTACTTC CAVLRRGRETQYF
many TRBJ2-7 - TRBV12-3/TRBV12-4 TGTGCCAGCAGCTGGGTGGGCAAGTACGAGCAGTACTTC CASSWVGKYEQYF
- TRBJ1-2 TRBD1 TRBV11-2 TGTGCCAGCAGCACCGCTTTTCCGGGACAGCTTGTTTCATCCTTCTATGGCTACACCTTC CASSTAFPGQLVSSFYGYTF
- TRBJ1-3 - TRBV3-1 TGTGCCAGCAGCCAAGACCGCAGGGGCACTGGAAACACCATATATTTT CASSQDRRGTGNTIYF
many TRBJ1-1 TRBD1 TRBV20-1 TGCAGTATTCCGCCGGGACAGATAATGAACACTGAAGCTTTCTTT CSIPPGQIMNTEAFF
- TRBJ2-2 - TRBV18 TGTGCCAGCTCACCCCCGATAGCGAACACCGGGGAGCTGTTTTTT CASSPPIANTGELFF
- TRBJ2-3 - TRBV6-4 TGTGCCAGCAGTGGTCGGACCGGAGATAGCACAGATACGCAGTATTTT CASSGRTGDSTDTQYF